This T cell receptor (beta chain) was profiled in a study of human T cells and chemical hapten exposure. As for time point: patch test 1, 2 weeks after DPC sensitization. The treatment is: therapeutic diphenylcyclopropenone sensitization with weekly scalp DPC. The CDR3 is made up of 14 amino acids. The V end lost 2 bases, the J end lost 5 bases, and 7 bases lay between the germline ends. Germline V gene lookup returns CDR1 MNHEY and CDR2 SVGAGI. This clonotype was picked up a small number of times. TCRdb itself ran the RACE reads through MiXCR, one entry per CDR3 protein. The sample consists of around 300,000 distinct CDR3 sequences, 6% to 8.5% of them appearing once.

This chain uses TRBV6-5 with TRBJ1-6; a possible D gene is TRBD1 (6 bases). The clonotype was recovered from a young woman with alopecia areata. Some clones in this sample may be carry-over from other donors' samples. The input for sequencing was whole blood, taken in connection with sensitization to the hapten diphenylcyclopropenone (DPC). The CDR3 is CASSYEGDNSPLHF. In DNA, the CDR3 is TGTGCCAGCAGTTACGAGGGGGATAATTCACCCCTCCACTTT.